This paragraph covers one TCR beta chain sequence. Under the authors' procedure: Amplification with reference gene primers provided the estimates of nucleated cell counts. Method: immunoSEQ multiplex PCR; TCRdb's copy keeps in-frame clones and lacks some. V and J calls and clone size are as listed in that table; D and trimming were resolved from the DNA. The top ten clones hold around 2% of a sample with a few hundred thousand clones, about 80% of them seen once. V lost 6 bases and J 3 bases, leaving 17 bases between the germline ends. CDR1 and CDR2 (germline): SGHAT, FQNNGV. The CDR3 loop spans 15 amino acids. These data belong to a study of blood T cell repertoires in COVID-19.

Sequenced input: peripheral blood. V gene TRBV11-2 combines with J gene TRBJ1-2, with D maybe TRBD1 (6 bases). The clonotype comes from a man aged 30 to 39 who had recovered from COVID-19. CDR3 sequence (DNA): TGTGCCAGCAGACCCCCCGGACAGAAATACTATGGCTACACCTTC. Amino acids: CASRPPGQKYYGYTF.